What follows are 20 T cell receptor beta chains derived from one specimen sequenced in a study of radiation and T cells in renal cell carcinoma. The assay was immunoSEQ multiplex PCR, and TCRdb's table has in-frame clones only and misses some. The repertoire holds 75,000 to 90,000 clones, with 80% to 90% as singletons. As for time point: blood 4 weeks post-SBRT, at nephrectomy. Treatment denoted: 15 Gy SBRT to primary tumor, nephrectomy 4 weeks later. Specimen: blood, collected from a patient whose treatment included radiotherapy and nephrectomy. The source is a woman between 65 and 79 years old with renal cell carcinoma.

The rearrangement uses TRBV29-1 and TRBJ1-2; D is perhaps TRBD1 (6 bases). V lost 0 bases to trimming and J lost 8 bases, with 13 bases between them. Germline values: CDR1 SQVTM, CDR2 ANQGSEA. The CDR3 has 13 residues. The CDR3: CSVEESRGKGYTF. Here the CDR3 DNA reads TGCAGCGTTGAAGAAAGCAGGGGAAAGGGCTACACCTTC.

As regards this clone: Mismatch with germline at one junction end may stem from a read error. The chain joins TRBV11-3 to TRBJ2-7; 7 bases fit TRBD1. The CDR3 covers 13 residues. Germline V CDR1 and CDR2: SGHNT, YENEEA. The CDR3 is CASSLENRGEQYF. For the CDR3, the DNA is TGTGCCAGCAGCCTAGAAAACAGGGGCGAGCAGTACTTC.

The chain couples TRBV6-1 to TRBJ2-2; the D gene is possibly TRBD1 (5 bases). The CDR3 loop spans 11 amino acids. V lost 1 base and J 13 bases, leaving 7 bases between the germline ends. Germline V CDR1 and CDR2: MNHNS, SASEGT. For the CDR3, the DNA is TGTGCCAGCAGTGAAGGGGGCGGGCTGTTTTTT. This codes for CASSEGGGLFF.

The rearrangement joins TRBV6-4 to TRBJ2-3, with TRBD1 as a possible D gene (6 bases). Germline CDR1 and CDR2: MRHNA and SNTAGT. This CDR3 is built from 15 residues. The V end lost 6 bases, the J end lost 4 bases, and 17 bases lay between the germline ends. The CDR3 spells CASSRRGSVSDTQYF. CDR3 coding DNA: TGTGCCAGCAGCCGCAGGGGTTCGGTCTCAGATACGCAGTATTTT.

This sequence joins TRBV7-2 and TRBJ1-4; possibly TRBD1 for D (5 bases). Trimming removed 0 bases at V and 1 base at J, with 18 bases between. Germline assignment: CDR1 SGHTA and CDR2 FQGNSA. The CDR3 totals 19 residues. The chain's CDR3 is CASSLARVMGLVTNEKLFF. The CDR3 DNA reads as TGTGCCAGCAGCTTAGCGCGGGTCATGGGGCTCGTAACTAATGAAAAACTGTTTTTT.

The chain is built from TRBV6-5 and TRBJ1-5; D possibly corresponds to TRBD1 (5 bases). V was pared by 0 bases and J by 9 bases, with 12 bases between. Germline V lookup: CDR1 MNHEY, CDR2 SVGAGI. The CDR3 loop spans 14 amino acids. CDR3 sequence (DNA): TGTGCCAGCAGTTACTCGACAGTCGAGCGGCCCCAGCATTTT. It codes for CASSYSTVERPQHF.

The count of this clone is one. The chain combines TRBV11-2 with TRBJ2-6; 7 nucleotides agree with TRBD1. The V gene's germline CDR1 is SGHAT and CDR2 FQNNGV. V was clipped by 4 bases and J by 1 base; unmatched bases: 7. The CDR3 is 17 residues long. The CDR3 sequence: CASSYSSGQSGANVLTF. The CDR3 nucleotides are TGTGCCAGCAGCTATAGCTCGGGACAGTCTGGGGCCAACGTCCTGACTTTC. Complete variable domain (other parts from reference TRBV11-2 and TRBJ2-6): EAGVAQSPRYKIIEKRQSVAFWCNPISGHATLYWYQQILGQGPKLLIQFQNNGVVDDSQLPKDRFSAERLKGVDSTLKIQPAKLEDSAVYLCASSYSSGQSGANVLTFGAGSRLTVL.

The genes are TRBV19 and TRBJ2-7; 7 bases are a match to TRBD2. The CDR3 extends over 14 amino acids. CDR1 and CDR2 (germline): LNHDA, SQIVND (reference sequence). Trimming at V came to 1 base and at J to 8 bases, leaving 8 bases not matched to a gene. This CDR3 reads CASSIAGAGQQQYF. In DNA form, the CDR3 reads TGTGCCAGTAGTATAGCAGGAGCGGGGCAGCAGCAGTACTTC.

V and J are TRBV2 and TRBJ2-2, with TRBD2 matching 10 bases. Germline assignment: CDR1 SNHLY and CDR2 FYNNEI. The ends lost 6 bases at V and 3 bases at J; junction bases unmatched: 7. The CDR3 is 16 amino acids. CDR3 nucleotide sequence: TGTGCCAGCAGGGGGACTAGCGAAAAGGACACCGGGGAGCTGTTTTTT. Residues: CASRGTSEKDTGELFF.

The chain links TRBV6-1 to TRBJ2-1; D gene uncertain. Per the germline V gene, CDR1 is MNHNS and CDR2 is SASEGT. This CDR3 is 17 amino acids long. V shed 0 bases and J shed 2 bases, with 14 bases lying between them. The CDR3 protein is CASSEARASVTYNEQFF. CDR3 bases: TGTGCCAGCAGTGAAGCAAGGGCCTCGGTGACCTACAATGAGCAGTTCTTC.

The chain uses TRBV5-1 and TRBJ2-5, with D unresolved. The V and J ends lost 4 bases and 5 bases respectively, with 9 bases between them. The CDR3 consists of 12 residues. Germline CDR1 and CDR2: SGHRS and YFSETQ. This CDR3 is CASSAVGETQYF. The CDR3 coding sequence is TGCGCCAGCAGCGCGGTGGGGGAGACCCAGTACTTC. Full variable domain (missing parts from reference TRBV5-1 and TRBJ2-5): KAGVTQTPRYLIKTRGQQVTLSCSPISGHRSVSWYQQTPGQGLQFLFEYFSETQRNKGNFPGRFSGRQFSNSRSEMNVSTLELGDSALYLCASSAVGETQYFGPGTRLLVL.

V gene TRBV11-2 combines with J gene TRBJ1-4, with 8 bases aligning to TRBD1. V was clipped by 5 bases and J by 7 bases; unmatched bases: 6. The CDR3 is 14 residues long. Germline V gives CDR1 SGHAT, CDR2 FQNNGV. The CDR3 sequence: CASSTQGAGEKLFF. CDR3 DNA: TGTGCCAGCAGCACGCAGGGGGCGGGTGAAAAACTGTTTTTT.

The table lists this clone with a few counts. The V call is TRBV19, the J call TRBJ2-5; no reliable D call. The germline gives CDR1 LNHDA, CDR2 SQIVND (reference sequence). The CDR3 extends over 14 amino acids. V lost 4 bases to trimming and J lost 6 bases, with 15 bases between them. The CDR3 reads CASSKDWVIKTQYF. CDR3 DNA: TGTGCCAGTAGTAAGGATTGGGTAATAAAGACCCAGTACTTC.

The V call is TRBV2, the J call TRBJ1-4; tentatively, D is TRBD1 (6 bases). The CDR3 contains 14 residues. V lost 4 bases and J lost 4, with 10 bases in between. The V gene's germline CDR1 is SNHLY and CDR2 FYNNEI. CDR3 region: CASSGDNLNEKLFF. The CDR3 DNA sequence: TGTGCCAGCAGTGGGGACAACCTTAATGAAAAACTGTTTTTT.

This clone was picked up one time. The chain joins TRBV7-2 to TRBJ1-1; tentatively, D is TRBD1 (6 bases). Germline V gives CDR1 SGHTA, CDR2 FQGNSA. V lost 5 bases and J 2 bases, leaving 18 bases between the germline ends. The CDR3 has 16 amino acids. Here the CDR3 reads CASSATRGQLNTEAFF. CDR3 DNA sequence: TGTGCCAGCAGCGCAACCCGAGGACAGTTAAACACTGAAGCTTTCTTT.

The chain carries TRBV5-1 and TRBJ1-6; unclear D gene. Trimming removed 0 bases at V and 7 bases at J, with 8 bases between. This CDR3 comprises 14 residues. CDR1 and CDR2 (germline): SGHRS, YFSETQ. CDR3 loop: CASSLEPGNSPLHF. CDR3 in DNA: TGCGCCAGCAGCTTGGAACCGGGGAATTCACCCCTCCACTTT.

The rearrangement links TRBV15 to TRBJ1-5; 8 bases fit TRBD1. V lost 3 bases and J lost 7; bases outside the gene matches: 8. This CDR3 has 15 amino acids. CDR1 LNHNV and CDR2 YYDKDF come from the germline V gene (reference sequence). In DNA, the CDR3 is TGTGCCACCAGCAGCGGACAGGGCCCCGAACAGCCCCAGCATTTT. Its translation: CATSSGQGPEQPQHF.

CDR3 sequence: CASSFSGLPAKNIQYF. The CDR3 coding sequence is TGTGCCAGCAGTTTCTCAGGTCTACCAGCCAAAAACATTCAGTACTTC. This chain joins TRBV27 and TRBJ2-4; D ambiguous. Trimming removed 3 bases at V and 0 bases at J, with 12 bases between. CDR1 and CDR2 (germline): MNHEY, SMNVEV (reference sequence). This CDR3 is built from 16 residues.

In its sample, this clone was seen a few times. Other nucleotide sequences from this sample produce the same CDR3. The chain links TRBV9 to TRBJ1-1; D not certain. Germline V gene sequence: CDR1 SGDLS, CDR2 YYNGEE. The V end was cut by 1 base, the J end by 0 bases, with 4 bases between. The CDR3 totals 13 residues. CDR3 nucleotides: TGTGCCAGCAGCGTAACGGTGAACACTGAAGCTTTCTTT. It translates to CASSVTVNTEAFF.

The V and J genes are TRBV28 and TRBJ1-2; 7 positions agree with TRBD1. V trimming: 4 bases; J trimming: 3 bases; junction bases outside the gene matches: 2. Germline V gene data show CDR1 as MDHEN and CDR2 as SYDVKM. This CDR3 contains 13 residues. The CDR3 here is CASSSTGDYGYTF. The CDR3, as DNA: TGTGCCAGCAGTTCCACAGGGGACTATGGCTACACCTTC.